One sample yielded the 4 T cell receptor beta chains listed below, sequenced in a study of cytotoxic CD8 clonotypes in ibrutinib-treated CLL. Here immunoSEQ multiplex PCR was the method, and the copy in TCRdb shows in-frame clones only, minus some. The data hold approximately 160,000 clones, with roughly 90% observed a single time. This specimen consisted of PBMCs, obtained at disease progression, from a patient treated with ibrutinib. The source of these receptors is a human donor with chronic lymphocytic leukemia.

The chain has TRBV9 and TRBJ2-1, with D unclear. CDR3 length: 13 amino acids. Germline CDR1 and CDR2: SGDLS and YYNGEE. V was trimmed by 0 bases and J by 8 bases, leaving 9 bases between them. The CDR3 DNA sequence: TGTGCCAGCAGCGTAGAGGGTTATCATGAGCAGTTCTTC. Encoded protein: CASSVEGYHEQFF.

The chain uses TRBV7-2 and TRBJ2-1; D might be TRBD2 (6 bases). V lost 1 base and J lost 4, with 8 bases in between. The CDR3 runs to 14 residues. In germline, CDR1 is SGHTA, CDR2 FQGNSA. The CDR3 is CASSLVADYNEQFF. CDR3 coding DNA: TGTGCCAGCAGCTTAGTAGCGGATTACAATGAGCAGTTCTTC.

CDR3 residues: CASSLVAGTGTRKSNQPQHF. For the CDR3, the DNA is TGTGCCAGCAGCTTAGTGGCTGGGACAGGGACCCGAAAAAGCAATCAGCCCCAGCATTTT. The chain recombines TRBV7-8 with TRBJ1-5; 9 bases match TRBD1. The CDR3 extends over 20 amino acids. V gave up 1 base and J gave up 1 base; unmatched junction bases: 14. Germline CDR1 and CDR2: SGHVS and FQNEAQ.

The V and J genes are TRBV7-9 and TRBJ2-3; 10 bases match TRBD2. The CDR3 has 16 amino acids. The germline CDR1 and CDR2 sequences are SEHNR and FQNEAQ (reference sequence). V shed 5 bases and J 6 bases; nucleotides not matched to a gene: 11. The CDR3 sequence is CASSHKESGRADTQYF. The CDR3 nucleotides are TGTGCCAGCAGCCACAAGGAGAGCGGGAGGGCGGATACGCAGTATTTT. The entire variable domain, with the rest obtained from reference TRBV7-9 and TRBJ2-3, is as follows: DTGVSQNPRHKITKRGQNVTFRCDPISEHNRLYWYRQTLGQGPEFLTYFQNEAQLEKSRLLSDRFSAERPKGSFSTLEIQRTEQGDSAMYLCASSHKESGRADTQYFGPGTRLTVL.